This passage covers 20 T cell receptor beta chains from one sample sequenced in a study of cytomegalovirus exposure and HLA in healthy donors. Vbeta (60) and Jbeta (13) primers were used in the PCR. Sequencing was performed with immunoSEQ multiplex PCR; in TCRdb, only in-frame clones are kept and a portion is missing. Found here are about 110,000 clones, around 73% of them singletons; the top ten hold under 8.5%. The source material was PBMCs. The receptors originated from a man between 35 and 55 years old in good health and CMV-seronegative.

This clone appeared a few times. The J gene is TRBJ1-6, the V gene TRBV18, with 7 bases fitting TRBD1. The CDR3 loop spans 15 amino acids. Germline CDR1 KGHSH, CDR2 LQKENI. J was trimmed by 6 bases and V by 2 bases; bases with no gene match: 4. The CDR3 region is CASSPDYRGNSPLHF. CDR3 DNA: TGTGCCAGCTCACCAGATTACAGGGGTAATTCACCCCTCCACTTT. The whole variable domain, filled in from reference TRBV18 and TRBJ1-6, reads NAGVMQNPRHLVRRRGQEARLRCSPMKGHSHVYWYRQLPEEGLKFMVYLQKENIIDESGMPKERFSAEFPKEGPSILRIQQVVRGDSAAYFCASSPDYRGNSPLHFGNGTRLTVT.

The CDR3 nucleotides are TGTGCCAGCAGTTCAACAGGGCGTGAGCAGTTCTTC. This codes for CASSSTGREQFF. The gene calls are TRBV27 and TRBJ2-1; D is perhaps TRBD1 (6 bases). V was trimmed by 4 bases and J by 9 bases, leaving 10 bases between them. The CDR3 extends over 12 amino acids. Germline V gene lookup returns CDR1 MNHEY and CDR2 SMNVEV (reference sequence).

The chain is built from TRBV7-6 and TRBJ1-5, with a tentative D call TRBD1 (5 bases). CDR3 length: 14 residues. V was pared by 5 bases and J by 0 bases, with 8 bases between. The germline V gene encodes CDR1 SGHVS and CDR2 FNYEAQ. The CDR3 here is CASSPTDSNQPQHF. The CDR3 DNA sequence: TGTGCCAGCAGCCCGACAGATAGCAATCAGCCCCAGCATTTT. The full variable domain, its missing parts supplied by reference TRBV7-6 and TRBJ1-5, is GAGVSQSPRYKVTKRGQDVALRCDPISGHVSLYWYRQALGQGPEFLTYFNYEAQQDKSGLPNDRFSAERPEGSISTLTIQRTEQRDSAMYRCASSPTDSNQPQHFGDGTRLSIL.

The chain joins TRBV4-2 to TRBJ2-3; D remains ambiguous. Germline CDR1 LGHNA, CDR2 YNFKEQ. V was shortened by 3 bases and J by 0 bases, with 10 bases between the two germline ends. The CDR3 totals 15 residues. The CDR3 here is CASSQYSVSTDTQYF. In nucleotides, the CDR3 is TGTGCCAGCAGCCAGTATTCGGTTAGCACAGATACGCAGTATTTT.

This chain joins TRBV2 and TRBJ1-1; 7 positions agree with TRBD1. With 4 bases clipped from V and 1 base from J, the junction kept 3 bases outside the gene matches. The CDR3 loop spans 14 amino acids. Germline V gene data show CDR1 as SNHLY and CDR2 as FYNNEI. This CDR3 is CASSGQGGNTEAFF. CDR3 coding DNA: TGTGCCAGCAGTGGCCAGGGGGGGAACACTGAAGCTTTCTTT.

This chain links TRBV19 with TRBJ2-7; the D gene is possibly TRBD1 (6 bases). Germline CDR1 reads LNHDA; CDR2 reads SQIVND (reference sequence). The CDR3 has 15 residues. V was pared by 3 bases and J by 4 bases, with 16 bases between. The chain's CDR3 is CASSIQQGNGYEQYF. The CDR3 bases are TGTGCCAGTAGTATCCAACAGGGTAACGGTTACGAGCAGTACTTC.

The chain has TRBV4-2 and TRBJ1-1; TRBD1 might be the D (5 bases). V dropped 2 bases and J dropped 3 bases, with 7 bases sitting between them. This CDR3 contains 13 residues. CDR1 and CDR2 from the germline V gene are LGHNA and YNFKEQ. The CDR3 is CASSQRGDTEAFF. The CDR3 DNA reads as TGTGCCAGCAGCCAACGGGGGGACACTGAAGCTTTCTTT.

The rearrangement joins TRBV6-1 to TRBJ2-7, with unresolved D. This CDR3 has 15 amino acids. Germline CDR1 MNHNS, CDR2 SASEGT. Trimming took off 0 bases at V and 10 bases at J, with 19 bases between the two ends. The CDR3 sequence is CASSEAGSNQVGQYF. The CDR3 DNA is TGTGCCAGCAGTGAAGCAGGCAGCAACCAGGTTGGACAGTACTTC.

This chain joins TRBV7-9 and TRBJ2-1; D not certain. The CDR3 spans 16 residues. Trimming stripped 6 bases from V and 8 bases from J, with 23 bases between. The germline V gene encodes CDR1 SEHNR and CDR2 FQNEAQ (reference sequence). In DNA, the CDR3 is TGTGCCAGCAGTTATGGGCCGTTTGGATCATCGGATGAGCAGTTCTTC. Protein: CASSYGPFGSSDEQFF.

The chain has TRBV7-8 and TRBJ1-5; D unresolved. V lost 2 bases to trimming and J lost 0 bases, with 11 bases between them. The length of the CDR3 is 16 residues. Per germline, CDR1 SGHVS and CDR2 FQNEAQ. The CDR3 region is CASSLSGRYSNQPQHF. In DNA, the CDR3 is TGTGCCAGCAGCTTATCGGGGAGATATAGCAATCAGCCCCAGCATTTT.

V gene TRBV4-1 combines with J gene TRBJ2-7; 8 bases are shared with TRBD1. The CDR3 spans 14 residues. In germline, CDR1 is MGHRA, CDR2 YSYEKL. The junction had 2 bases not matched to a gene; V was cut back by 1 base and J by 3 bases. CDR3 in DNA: TGCGCCAGCAGCCAAGGGACAGGGAACTACGAGCAGTACTTC. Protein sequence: CASSQGTGNYEQYF.

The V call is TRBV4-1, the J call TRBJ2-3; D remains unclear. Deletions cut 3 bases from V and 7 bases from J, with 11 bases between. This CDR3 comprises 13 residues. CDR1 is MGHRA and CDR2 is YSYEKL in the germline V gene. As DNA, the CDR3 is TGCGCCAGCAGCCATCAAGAGTCTAATACGCAGTATTTT. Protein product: CASSHQESNTQYF.

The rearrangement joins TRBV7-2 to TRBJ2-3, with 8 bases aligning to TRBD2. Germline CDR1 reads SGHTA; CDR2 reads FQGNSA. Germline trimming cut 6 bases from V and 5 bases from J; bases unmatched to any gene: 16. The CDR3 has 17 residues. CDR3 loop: CASSHRTGGGTRDTQYF. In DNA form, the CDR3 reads TGTGCCAGCAGTCACAGGACGGGGGGGGGTACACGAGATACGCAGTATTTT.

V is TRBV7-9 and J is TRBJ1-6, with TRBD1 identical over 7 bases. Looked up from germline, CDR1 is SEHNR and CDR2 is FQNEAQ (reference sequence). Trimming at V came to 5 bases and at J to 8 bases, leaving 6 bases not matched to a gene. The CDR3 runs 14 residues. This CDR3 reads CASSPGGQYSPLHF. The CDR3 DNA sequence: TGTGCCAGCAGCCCAGGGGGACAGTATTCACCCCTCCACTTT.

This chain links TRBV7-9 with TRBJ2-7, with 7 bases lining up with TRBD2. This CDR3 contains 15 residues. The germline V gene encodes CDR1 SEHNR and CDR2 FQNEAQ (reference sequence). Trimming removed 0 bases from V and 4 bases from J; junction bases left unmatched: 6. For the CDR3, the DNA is TGTGCCAGCAGCTTAGCGGGGGGGAAAGCTTACGAGCAGTACTTC. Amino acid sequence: CASSLAGGKAYEQYF.

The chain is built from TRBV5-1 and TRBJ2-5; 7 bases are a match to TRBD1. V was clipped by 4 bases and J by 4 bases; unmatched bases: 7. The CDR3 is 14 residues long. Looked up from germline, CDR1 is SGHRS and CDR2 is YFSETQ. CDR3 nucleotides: TGCGCCAGCAGCCCGGGACAGTACGTAGAGACCCAGTACTTC. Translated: CASSPGQYVETQYF.

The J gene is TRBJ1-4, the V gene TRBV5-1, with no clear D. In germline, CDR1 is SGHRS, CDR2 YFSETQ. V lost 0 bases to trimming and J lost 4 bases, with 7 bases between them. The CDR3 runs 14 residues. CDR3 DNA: TGCGCCAGCAGCTTGGACAGAGTTAATGAAAAACTGTTTTTT. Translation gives CASSLDRVNEKLFF.

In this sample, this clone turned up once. CDR3 amino acids: CASSRTGTGPEKLFF. In nucleotides, the CDR3 is TGTGCCAGCAGCAGGACCGGGACAGGTCCTGAAAAACTGTTTTTT. This rearrangement joins TRBV5-6 to TRBJ1-4; 8 positions match TRBD1. With 4 bases clipped from V and 7 bases from J, the junction kept 9 bases outside the gene matches. This CDR3 is 15 amino acids long. Germline V lookup: CDR1 SGHDT, CDR2 YYEEEE.

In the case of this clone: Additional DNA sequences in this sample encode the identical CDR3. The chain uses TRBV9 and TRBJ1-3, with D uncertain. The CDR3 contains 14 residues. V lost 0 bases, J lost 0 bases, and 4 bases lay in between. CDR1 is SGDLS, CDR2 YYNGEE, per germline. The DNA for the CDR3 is TGTGCCAGCAGCGTAGCCAGCTCTGGAAACACCATATATTTT. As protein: CASSVASSGNTIYF.

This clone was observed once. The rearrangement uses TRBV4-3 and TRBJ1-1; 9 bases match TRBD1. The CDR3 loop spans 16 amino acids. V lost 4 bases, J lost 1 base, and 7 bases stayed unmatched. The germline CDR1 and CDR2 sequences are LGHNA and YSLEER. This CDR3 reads CASSRTGTGRNTEAFF. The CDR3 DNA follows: TGCGCCAGCAGCCGCACCGGGACAGGGAGGAACACTGAAGCTTTCTTT.